One sample yielded the 9 T cell receptor beta chains listed below, sequenced in a study of PD-1 blockade in classical Hodgkin lymphoma (TCRdb year 2020). Libraries were prepared through the immunoSEQ multiplex PCR assay. TCRdb retrieved this table from immuneACCESS and kept in-frame rearrangements only. Not all clones are present; in checked studies, unresolved V genes account for under half, and no reason is known for the remainder. The sample table records some 25,000 clones; 60% to 80% of these occur just once. Together, the top ten hold about 7% of the sample. This specimen's time point label, interpreted: cycle 1 day 1 (C1D1), immediately before nivolumab initiation. Every trial patient had relapsed following autologous stem cell transplantation, and prior brentuximab vedotin exposure was what differed among cohorts A, B and C. The sample consisted of peripheral blood mononuclear cells (PBMCs), taken at baseline. The source is a human donor with classical Hodgkin lymphoma.

This clone occurred once. The chain employs TRBV10-3 and TRBJ2-3; possibly TRBD2 for D (5 bases). Germline CDR1 is ENHRY and CDR2 is SYGVKD. The CDR3 length is 13 residues. Trimming pared 6 bases from V and 5 bases from J, leaving 12 bases between. The CDR3: CAISLDWGDTQYF. The CDR3 DNA reads TGTGCCATCAGCCTGGACTGGGGAGATACGCAGTATTTT.

The rearrangement uses TRBV6-5 and TRBJ1-1; the D gene is possibly TRBD1 (6 bases). The V gene's germline CDR1 is MNHEY and CDR2 SVGAGI. This CDR3 region has 14 residues. Trimming took 4 bases from V and 5 from J, leaving 14 bases between them. The CDR3 reads CASSFRQDGTEAFF. The CDR3 DNA is TGTGCCAGCAGTTTTCGACAGGATGGGACTGAAGCTTTCTTT.

J is TRBJ1-5 and V is TRBV4-1; D not certain. Germline V CDR1 and CDR2: MGHRA, YSYEKL. The CDR3 covers 14 residues. Trimming shortened V by 0 bases and J by 2 bases, and 5 bases separated the two germline ends. CDR3 DNA: TGCGCCAGCAGCCAAGAAGAGGGCAATCAGCCCCAGCATTTT. This gives the protein CASSQEEGNQPQHF.

As to this clone: The junction departs from the called germline gene at one end, perhaps through a read error. The V call is TRBV5-3, the J call TRBJ2-5; 9 bases are shared with TRBD1. TRBV5-3 qualifies as an ORF whose function is uncertain. This CDR3 contains 15 residues. The CDR3 spells CASSLPNRGLETQYF. The CDR3 DNA sequence: TGTGCCAGCAGCTTACCCAACAGGGGGCTGGAGACCCAGTACTTC.

This clone turned up a few times. V and J are TRBV30 and TRBJ1-2, with D unresolved. The V and J ends lost 3 bases and 4 bases respectively, with 6 bases between them. Germline CDR1 is GTSNPN and CDR2 is SVGIG (reference sequence). This CDR3 comprises 11 residues. The CDR3: CAWRDGYGYTF. CDR3 sequence (DNA): TGTGCCTGGAGGGACGGCTATGGCTACACCTTC.

The rearrangement uses TRBV10-3 and TRBJ2-7; perhaps TRBD1 as D (5 bases). This CDR3 spans 12 amino acids. Deletions cut 11 bases from V and 0 bases from J, with 11 bases between. CDR1 ENHRY and CDR2 SYGVKD come from the germline V gene. The CDR3 sequence is CAVGVYSYEQYF. CDR3 in DNA: TGTGCCGTAGGGGTTTACTCCTACGAGCAGTACTTC.

The chain uses TRBV27 and TRBJ1-2; 8 bases align to TRBD1. Germline values: CDR1 MNHEY, CDR2 SMNVEV (reference sequence). J was trimmed by 3 bases and V by 1 base; bases with no gene match: 7. This CDR3 comprises 16 residues. Here the CDR3 reads CASSLYAGGEDYGYTF. The CDR3 DNA is TGTGCCAGCAGTTTATATGCAGGGGGCGAAGACTATGGCTACACCTTC.

The chain links TRBV18 to TRBJ1-6, with D perhaps TRBD1 (5 bases). V gave up 4 bases and J gave up 0 bases, with 7 bases separating them. CDR1 and CDR2 (germline): KGHSH, LQKENI. This CDR3 has 15 amino acids. The CDR3 loop reads CASSRQSSYNSPLHF. Here the CDR3 DNA reads TGTGCCAGCTCACGACAGAGCTCCTATAATTCACCCCTCCACTTT.

The chain recombines TRBV19 with TRBJ2-4; 8 nucleotides line up with TRBD1. The CDR3 is 15 residues long. The germline CDR1 and CDR2 sequences are LNHDA and SQIVND (reference sequence). Trimming cost V 1 base and J 6 bases; bases outside gene matches: 5. The chain's CDR3 is CASSIGTGSLNIQYF. CDR3 sequence (DNA): TGTGCCAGTAGTATAGGGACAGGGAGTCTAAACATTCAGTACTTC.